The rows below give T cell receptor beta chains drawn from one sample of a study of cytomegalovirus exposure and HLA in healthy donors. The assay was immunoSEQ multiplex PCR, and TCRdb's table has in-frame clones only and misses some. The data contain approximately 110,000 clones, 70% to 80% of them seen just once; the ten biggest clones take up 5.2%. Source material: PBMCs. The receptor source for this set is a female donor in good health and CMV-seropositive. Both conserved end residues are part of each CDR3. The D gene is left open where the match is weak. The size field is filled for only some rows; it gives once, few, many or a size class.

d_call: .
v_call: TRBV9
clone_size: few
j_call: TRBJ2-3
cdr3_nt: TGTGCCAGCAGCCCTAAGGGGGACCTGAGCACAGATACGCAGTATTTT
cdr3_aa: CASSPKGDLSTDTQYF

d_call: TRBD1
v_call: TRBV4-3
clone_size: few
j_call: TRBJ1-2
cdr3_nt: TGCGCCAGCAGCCCCGGGACAGGGGGCGGCTACACCTTC
cdr3_aa: CASSPGTGGGYTF

d_call: .
v_call: TRBV4-1
clone_size: .
j_call: TRBJ1-1
cdr3_nt: TGCGCCAGCAGCCCCCGGGTATCGACGACTGAAGCTTTCTTT
cdr3_aa: CASSPRVSTTEAFF

d_call: .
v_call: TRBV7-6
clone_size: .
j_call: TRBJ2-4
cdr3_nt: TGTGCCAGCAGGTCAACAGACGAAGACATTCAGTACTTC
cdr3_aa: CASRSTDEDIQYF

d_call: .
v_call: TRBV30
clone_size: .
j_call: TRBJ2-1
cdr3_nt: TGTGCCTGGAGTGTAGGGTGGCCGGGGAGTGTGAACGAGCAGTTCTTC
cdr3_aa: CAWSVGWPGSVNEQFF

d_call: .
v_call: TRBV5-1
clone_size: .
j_call: TRBJ2-3
cdr3_nt: TGCGCCAGCAGCCCCGTGGGGGGAGGTCTTGCAGATACGCAGTATTTT
cdr3_aa: CASSPVGGGLADTQYF

d_call: .
v_call: TRBV4-1
clone_size: .
j_call: TRBJ1-1
cdr3_nt: TGCGCCAGCAGCCCCGGGACACTAAACATGAACACTGAAGCTTTCTTT
cdr3_aa: CASSPGTLNMNTEAFF

d_call: .
v_call: TRBV6-1
clone_size: .
j_call: TRBJ2-3
cdr3_nt: TGTGCCAGCAGTATCAAGGGAGTTACGCAGTATTTT
cdr3_aa: CASSIKGVTQYF

d_call: .
v_call: TRBV4-3
clone_size: .
j_call: TRBJ2-2
cdr3_nt: TGCGCCAGCAGCCAAGATCCCCCAGGGACGAACACCGGGGAGCTGTTTTTT
cdr3_aa: CASSQDPPGTNTGELFF

d_call: TRBD1
v_call: TRBV6-1
clone_size: .
j_call: TRBJ2-5
cdr3_nt: TGTGCCAGCAGTGAAGCTGGGACAGGGGTTTGGGAGACCCAGTACTTC
cdr3_aa: CASSEAGTGVWETQYF

d_call: TRBD2
v_call: TRBV7-9
clone_size: .
j_call: TRBJ2-5
cdr3_nt: TGTTCCAGCACCCCGGGGGAGGGGCTGGAGACCCAGTACTTC
cdr3_aa: CSSTPGEGLETQYF

d_call: .
v_call: TRBV2
clone_size: .
j_call: TRBJ1-2
cdr3_nt: TGTGCCAGCAGTGACGACTTGGTAGCTAACTATGGCTACACCTTC
cdr3_aa: CASSDDLVANYGYTF

d_call: TRBD1
v_call: TRBV14
clone_size: .
j_call: TRBJ1-2
cdr3_nt: TGTGCCAGCAGCCAAGTCGGGACAGTTTTGAACTATGGCTACACCTTC
cdr3_aa: CASSQVGTVLNYGYTF

d_call: .
v_call: TRBV7-2
clone_size: .
j_call: TRBJ1-5
cdr3_nt: TGTGCCAGCAGCTTACAGGGGTCTCTGCGCAATCAGCCCCAGCATTTT
cdr3_aa: CASSLQGSLRNQPQHF

d_call: TRBD1
v_call: TRBV29-1
clone_size: .
j_call: TRBJ2-2
cdr3_nt: TGCAGCGCGGTTCGGACAGGGGGTAACGGGGAGCTGTTTTTT
cdr3_aa: CSAVRTGGNGELFF

d_call: .
v_call: TRBV6-6
clone_size: once
j_call: TRBJ2-5
cdr3_nt: TGTGCCAGCAGTTACTCTTCACATCTGCAAGAGACCCAGTACTTC
cdr3_aa: CASSYSSHLQETQYF

d_call: .
v_call: TRBV4-2
clone_size: .
j_call: TRBJ2-1
cdr3_nt: TGTGCCAGCAGCCTGTCAGGGGAGAGAAATGAGCAGTTCTTC
cdr3_aa: CASSLSGERNEQFF

d_call: TRBD1
v_call: TRBV27
clone_size: .
j_call: TRBJ1-1
cdr3_nt: TGTGCCAGCAGTTTACACAGGGGGAACACTGAAGCTTTCTTT
cdr3_aa: CASSLHRGNTEAFF

d_call: .
v_call: TRBV6-4
clone_size: .
j_call: TRBJ2-2
cdr3_nt: TGTGCCAGCAGTGACTCGACACGGAACACCGGGGAGCTGTTTTTT
cdr3_aa: CASSDSTRNTGELFF

d_call: TRBD2
v_call: TRBV2
clone_size: .
j_call: TRBJ2-5
cdr3_nt: TGTGCCAGCAGTGAAGGTCTAGCGGGGCCACAAGAGACCCAGTACTTC
cdr3_aa: CASSEGLAGPQETQYF

d_call: .
v_call: TRBV29-1
clone_size: .
j_call: TRBJ1-1
cdr3_nt: TGCAGCGTTGCGACGGGGAACACTGAAGCTTTCTTT
cdr3_aa: CSVATGNTEAFF

d_call: TRBD1
v_call: TRBV30
clone_size: .
j_call: TRBJ1-2
cdr3_nt: TGTGCCTGGAGTGCAAGGGACAGGGGATTCTATGGCTACACCTTC
cdr3_aa: CAWSARDRGFYGYTF

d_call: .
v_call: TRBV28
clone_size: .
j_call: TRBJ1-3
cdr3_nt: TGTGCCAGCAGTTCGCCCGTTACGAGCTCTGGAAACACCATATATTTT
cdr3_aa: CASSSPVTSSGNTIYF

d_call: .
v_call: TRBV5-6
clone_size: .
j_call: TRBJ1-6
cdr3_nt: TGTGCCAGCAGCCTTGTTCGGGTTAATTCACCCCTCCACTTT
cdr3_aa: CASSLVRVNSPLHF

d_call: TRBD2
v_call: TRBV7-7
clone_size: .
j_call: TRBJ2-5
cdr3_nt: TGTGCTAGCAGCTCGCCCGGGCTAGCGGGGGGGGCCACCGGCCGAGAGACCCAGTACTTC
cdr3_aa: CASSSPGLAGGATGRETQYF

d_call: .
v_call: TRBV6-5
clone_size: .
j_call: TRBJ2-2
cdr3_nt: TGTGCCAGCAGTTACTCGAGGGGGGGCCACGGGGAGCTGTTTTTT
cdr3_aa: CASSYSRGGHGELFF

d_call: .
v_call: TRBV28
clone_size: .
j_call: TRBJ2-1
cdr3_nt: TGTGCCAGCAGTTTACGTCAGGAACCCTACAATGAGCAGTTCTTC
cdr3_aa: CASSLRQEPYNEQFF

d_call: .
v_call: TRBV27
clone_size: .
j_call: TRBJ1-5
cdr3_nt: TGTGCCAGCAGTTTACTGGGGGGAGGCAATCAGCCCCAGCATTTT
cdr3_aa: CASSLLGGGNQPQHF

d_call: .
v_call: TRBV27
clone_size: .
j_call: TRBJ1-1
cdr3_nt: TGTGCCAGCAGTTCTTTCGACAAGAACACTGAAGCTTTCTTT
cdr3_aa: CASSSFDKNTEAFF

d_call: .
v_call: TRBV5-1
clone_size: .
j_call: TRBJ2-6
cdr3_nt: TGCGCCATCCGGGACATCAGCTCTGGGGCCAACGTCCTGACTTTC
cdr3_aa: CAIRDISSGANVLTF

d_call: .
v_call: TRBV19
clone_size: .
j_call: TRBJ1-2
cdr3_nt: TGTGCTAGTACGGCTGGGGGGGGGCTACGCTATGGCTACACCTTC
cdr3_aa: CASTAGGGLRYGYTF

d_call: TRBD1
v_call: TRBV19
clone_size: .
j_call: TRBJ1-2
cdr3_nt: TGTGCCAGTAGACAGGGGATCAGCTACACCTTC
cdr3_aa: CASRQGISYTF

d_call: TRBD2
v_call: TRBV27
clone_size: .
j_call: TRBJ2-2
cdr3_nt: TGTGCCAGCAGTCCACTAACCTTAGCGGGTTTCCCCGGGGAGCTGTTTTTT
cdr3_aa: CASSPLTLAGFPGELFF

d_call: TRBD1
v_call: TRBV29-1
clone_size: .
j_call: TRBJ2-3
cdr3_nt: TGCAGCGTTGTGGACAGGGGGCTTTCCGATACGCAGTATTTT
cdr3_aa: CSVVDRGLSDTQYF

d_call: TRBD1
v_call: TRBV5-1
clone_size: .
j_call: TRBJ2-7
cdr3_nt: TGCGCCAGCAGCCTATCAGGGGGCGCTTTCTACGAGCAGTACTTC
cdr3_aa: CASSLSGGAFYEQYF

d_call: TRBD2
v_call: TRBV7-3
clone_size: once
j_call: TRBJ2-2
cdr3_nt: TGTGCCAGCAGTCCTAGCGGAGGGAACACCGGGGAGCTGTTTTTT
cdr3_aa: CASSPSGGNTGELFF

d_call: TRBD2
v_call: TRBV27
clone_size: .
j_call: TRBJ2-4
cdr3_nt: TGTGCCAGCAGTAACACGGGGGGGCTCAGAACCAAAAACATTCAGTACTTC
cdr3_aa: CASSNTGGLRTKNIQYF

d_call: .
v_call: TRBV9
clone_size: .
j_call: TRBJ1-2
cdr3_nt: TGTGCCAGCAGGGGAAACGGGGGAGGCTACACCTTC
cdr3_aa: CASRGNGGGYTF

d_call: TRBD1
v_call: TRBV4-2
clone_size: once
j_call: TRBJ1-1
cdr3_nt: TGTGCCAGCAGCCAAGACAGGGGGCGGAACACTGAAGCTTTCTTT
cdr3_aa: CASSQDRGRNTEAFF

d_call: TRBD2
v_call: TRBV13
clone_size: few
j_call: TRBJ2-3
cdr3_nt: TGTGCCAGCAGCTTCGCCCGACTAAGCGGGAAGTCAGATACGCAGTATTTT
cdr3_aa: CASSFARLSGKSDTQYF

d_call: .
v_call: TRBV5-1
clone_size: .
j_call: TRBJ1-2
cdr3_nt: TGCGCCAGCAGCTTCAACCCGGGGTTAAACTATGGCTACACCTTC
cdr3_aa: CASSFNPGLNYGYTF

d_call: .
v_call: TRBV6-5
clone_size: few
j_call: TRBJ1-6
cdr3_nt: TGTGCCAGCAGTTACTCTCCGAAAACCGGGTCTAACCTCCACTTT
cdr3_aa: CASSYSPKTGSNLHF

d_call: TRBD1
v_call: TRBV27
clone_size: once
j_call: TRBJ1-4
cdr3_nt: TGTGCCAGCAGGCCTCAGGGGACAGGGCTCGGTGAAAAACTGTTTTTT
cdr3_aa: CASRPQGTGLGEKLFF

d_call: .
v_call: TRBV29-1
clone_size: .
j_call: TRBJ1-1
cdr3_nt: TGCAGCGTTGTCATAACAGGGAACACTGAAGCTTTCTTT
cdr3_aa: CSVVITGNTEAFF

d_call: TRBD2
v_call: TRBV5-1
clone_size: .
j_call: TRBJ2-1
cdr3_nt: TGCGCCAGCAGTATCACAGCGGGATACAATGAGCAGTTCTTC
cdr3_aa: CASSITAGYNEQFF

d_call: .
v_call: TRBV15
clone_size: .
j_call: TRBJ1-2
cdr3_nt: TGTGCCACCAGCAGAGAAGAGTATGGCTACACCTTC
cdr3_aa: CATSREEYGYTF

d_call: TRBD2
v_call: TRBV7-9
clone_size: .
j_call: TRBJ2-5
cdr3_nt: TGTGCCAGCAGCTTAGCACTAGCGGAACAAGAGACCCAGTACTTC
cdr3_aa: CASSLALAEQETQYF

d_call: TRBD1
v_call: TRBV19
clone_size: once
j_call: TRBJ1-4
cdr3_nt: TGTGCCACACAGGGGGCACCAAATGAAAAACTGTTTTTT
cdr3_aa: CATQGAPNEKLFF

d_call: TRBD2
v_call: TRBV6-5
clone_size: .
j_call: TRBJ2-1
cdr3_nt: TGTGCCAGCAGTTACGGGAGCGTAGCGGGTTACGAGCAGTTCTTC
cdr3_aa: CASSYGSVAGYEQFF

d_call: TRBD2
v_call: TRBV11-2
clone_size: .
j_call: TRBJ2-7
cdr3_nt: TGTGCCAGCAGCTCCCTAGCGGGACGCTCCGAGTACGAGCAGTACTTC
cdr3_aa: CASSSLAGRSEYEQYF

d_call: .
v_call: TRBV27
clone_size: .
j_call: TRBJ1-1
cdr3_nt: TGTGCCAGCAGTTGGACCCAGGGTAACACTGAAGCTTTCTTT
cdr3_aa: CASSWTQGNTEAFF

d_call: .
v_call: TRBV5-4
clone_size: .
j_call: TRBJ1-6
cdr3_nt: TGTGCCAGCAGCTCCAGACAGGTGGACAATTCACCCCTCCACTTT
cdr3_aa: CASSSRQVDNSPLHF

d_call: TRBD2
v_call: TRBV10-1
clone_size: .
j_call: TRBJ2-6
cdr3_nt: TGCGCCAGCAGTGAGTCGGCTAGCGGGGGGCCCCCCTCATCTGGGGCCAACGTCCTGACTTTC
cdr3_aa: CASSESASGGPPSSGANVLTF

d_call: .
v_call: TRBV7-7
clone_size: .
j_call: TRBJ2-5
cdr3_nt: TGTGCTAGCAGCCCAAGGCGAGGGGGGGGCGGGGAGACCCAGTACTTC
cdr3_aa: CASSPRRGGGGETQYF

d_call: TRBD1
v_call: TRBV27
clone_size: few
j_call: TRBJ1-1
cdr3_nt: TGTGCCAGCAGTTTGGCCGGCGGGTCCAGGGGGCAGGCTGAAGCTTTCTTT
cdr3_aa: CASSLAGGSRGQAEAFF

d_call: .
v_call: TRBV5-1
clone_size: .
j_call: TRBJ2-5
cdr3_nt: TGCGCCAGCAGCCCAGTACCTACGGGGGAGACCCAGTACTTC
cdr3_aa: CASSPVPTGETQYF

d_call: TRBD1
v_call: TRBV5-1
clone_size: .
j_call: TRBJ2-3
cdr3_nt: TGCGCCAGCAGCAAGGGACAGGTAGGAGATACGCAGTATTTT
cdr3_aa: CASSKGQVGDTQYF